The rows below give T cell receptor beta chains drawn from one sample of a study of post-analysis software for immune sequencing data. TCRdb re-called the PCR reads through MiXCR, storing one row per CDR3 protein. The sample holds roughly 870,000 distinct CDR3 sequences; 53% are singletons and the top ten take over 4%. Source material: blood. These receptors all come from a girl aged 5-17 years with multiple sclerosis. CDR3s include the opening cysteine and the closing phenylalanine or tryptophan. The D gene is left open where the match is weak. A row's size may be missing; if present it is once, few, many or a size class.

J: TRBJ2-2
D: NA
V: TRBV7-6
size: NA
DNA: TGTGCCAGCAGCTTAGCGGCGGAGGGTACGAACACCGGGGAGCTGTTTTTT
CDR3: CASSLAAEGTNTGELFF

J: TRBJ2-1
D: NA
V: TRBV10-3
size: few
DNA: TGTGCCATCAGCTTACGGGAGACCCCCTACAATGAGCAGTTCTTC
CDR3: CAISLRETPYNEQFF

J: TRBJ1-1
D: NA
V: TRBV5-1
size: NA
DNA: TGCGCCAGCAGCTTGGCCGCTGGCATCAACACTGAAGCTTTCTTT
CDR3: CASSLAAGINTEAFF

J: TRBJ2-7
D: NA
V: TRBV30
size: NA
DNA: TGTGCCTGGGCAGGGAGCTCCTACGAGCAGTACTTC
CDR3: CAWAGSSYEQYF

J: TRBJ2-5
D: TRBD1
V: TRBV5-1
size: NA
DNA: TGCGCCAGCAGCTTGTGGGGACAGGGGAGCCAAGAGACCCAGTACTTC
CDR3: CASSLWGQGSQETQYF

J: TRBJ2-3
D: NA
V: TRBV20-1
size: NA
DNA: TGCAGTGCTAGCGTCGCGGGGGCGATCACAGATACGCAGTATTTT
CDR3: CSASVAGAITDTQYF

J: TRBJ1-6
D: NA
V: TRBV13
size: NA
DNA: TGTGCCAGCAGCTTAAGGCGGAGGAGCTCCTATAATTCACCCCTCCACTTT
CDR3: CASSLRRRSSYNSPLHF

J: TRBJ1-2
D: NA
V: TRBV10-2
size: NA
DNA: TGCGCCAGCGGGGGAACGGGAGGCTACACCTTC
CDR3: CASGGTGGYTF

J: TRBJ2-1
D: NA
V: TRBV7-9
size: NA
DNA: TGTGCCAGCAGCTTAGTTATAGGGCAGGACTCCTACAATGAGCAGTTCTTC
CDR3: CASSLVIGQDSYNEQFF

J: TRBJ2-7
D: TRBD1
V: TRBV12-3/TRBV12-4
size: NA
DNA: TGTGCCAGCAGTTTTTATTCCTTTGACAGGGCGAGATCCTACGAGCAGTACTTC
CDR3: CASSFYSFDRARSYEQYF

J: TRBJ2-5
D: NA
V: TRBV5-1
size: few
DNA: TGCGCCAGCAGCCCTGGGACTTCGGAAGGGGAGACCCAGTACTTC
CDR3: CASSPGTSEGETQYF

J: TRBJ2-1
D: TRBD1
V: TRBV6-4
size: NA
DNA: TGTGCCAGCAGTGACTCGGGACAGGGGGCACCCGATGAGCAGTTCTTC
CDR3: CASSDSGQGAPDEQFF

J: TRBJ1-4
D: NA
V: TRBV15
size: NA
DNA: TGTGCCACCAGCAGAGCCTCAGACGAAAAACTGTTTTTT
CDR3: CATSRASDEKLFF

J: TRBJ2-5
D: NA
V: TRBV9
size: few
DNA: TGTGCCAGCAGTCAAGGGGGCCAAGAGACCCAGTACTTC
CDR3: CASSQGGQETQYF

J: TRBJ2-7
D: TRBD2
V: TRBV10-3
size: NA
DNA: TGTGCCATCAGTGAGTTCTATGGGACTAGCGGGAGAACCTACGAGCAGTACTTC
CDR3: CAISEFYGTSGRTYEQYF

J: TRBJ2-3
D: TRBD2
V: TRBV4-1
size: few
DNA: TGCGCCAGCAGCCAAGATTGGACTAGCGGGCAGCGCACAGATACGCAGTATTTT
CDR3: CASSQDWTSGQRTDTQYF

J: TRBJ2-7
D: NA
V: TRBV7-9
size: few
DNA: TGTGCCAGCAGCCAGGGAGGGGGAGAGCAGTACTTC
CDR3: CASSQGGGEQYF

J: TRBJ2-7
D: NA
V: TRBV20-1
size: NA
DNA: TGCAGTGCTAGAGTTGCGAACGAGCAGTACTTC
CDR3: CSARVANEQYF

J: TRBJ2-3
D: NA
V: TRBV12-5
size: NA
DNA: TGTGCTAGTGGTTTCTTACTAGTCGATACGCAGTATTTT
CDR3: CASGFLLVDTQYF

J: TRBJ2-7
D: NA
V: TRBV4-1
size: few
DNA: TGCGCCAGCAGCCCCAGCGCCTCCTCCTACGAGCAGTACTTC
CDR3: CASSPSASSYEQYF

J: TRBJ2-7
D: TRBD2
V: TRBV20-1
size: NA
DNA: TGCAGTGCTAGGTCTCCCGGGACTAGCGATCTCGAGCAGTACTTC
CDR3: CSARSPGTSDLEQYF

J: TRBJ2-5
D: NA
V: TRBV10-3
size: NA
DNA: TGTGCCATCAGTGAGTCGAGGAGTAAGCAGTACTTC
CDR3: CAISESRSKQYF

J: TRBJ2-5
D: NA
V: TRBV5-1
size: few
DNA: TGCGCCAGCAGCTTGGACCAGACGCGGGAGACCCAGTACTTC
CDR3: CASSLDQTRETQYF

J: TRBJ2-1
D: TRBD2
V: TRBV12-3/TRBV12-4
size: few
DNA: TGTGCCAGCAGTTCCCGGACTAGCGGGAGTTGGTATGAGCAGTTCTTC
CDR3: CASSSRTSGSWYEQFF

J: TRBJ2-7
D: TRBD1
V: TRBV7-2
size: once
DNA: TGTGCCAGCAGCCACAGGACAGGGGACCACGAGCAGTACTTC
CDR3: CASSHRTGDHEQYF

J: TRBJ1-5
D: TRBD1
V: TRBV4-1
size: once
DNA: TGCGCCAGCAGCCAACTGGGACAGGGTTGGGCAGATCAGCCCCAGCATTTT
CDR3: CASSQLGQGWADQPQHF

J: TRBJ2-3
D: TRBD2
V: TRBV4-2
size: NA
DNA: TGTGCCAGCCGTGCTATAGCGGGGGCAAGCACAGATACGCAGTATTTT
CDR3: CASRAIAGASTDTQYF

J: TRBJ2-6
D: NA
V: TRBV29-1
size: NA
DNA: TGCAGCGTTGAACTACGCGAGTTTTCTGGGGCCAACGTCCTGACTTTC
CDR3: CSVELREFSGANVLTF

J: TRBJ2-5
D: NA
V: TRBV20-1
size: few
DNA: TGCAGTGCTAGAGATATGTTTCAAGAGACCCAGTACTTC
CDR3: CSARDMFQETQYF

J: TRBJ2-7
D: NA
V: TRBV7-2
size: NA
DNA: TGTGCCAGCAAGCTTAGTTCGGGTGACCTTCTGTACGAGCAGTACTTC
CDR3: CASKLSSGDLLYEQYF

J: TRBJ2-7
D: NA
V: TRBV5-1
size: few
DNA: TGCGCCAGCAGCTTGACTGACCACGAGCAGTACTTC
CDR3: CASSLTDHEQYF

J: TRBJ2-5
D: NA
V: TRBV20-1
size: NA
DNA: TGCAGTGCTCATGGCCCGACCGGGCTCAGGGAGACCCAGTACTTC
CDR3: CSAHGPTGLRETQYF

J: TRBJ1-2
D: NA
V: TRBV15
size: NA
DNA: TGTGCCACCAGCCCAGTAGTGGAAAGTGTAGGTGGCTACACCTTC
CDR3: CATSPVVESVGGYTF

J: TRBJ1-1
D: TRBD1
V: TRBV7-9
size: NA
DNA: TGTGCCAGCAGCTCGAGACAGGGCGCAAACACTGAAGCTTTCTTT
CDR3: CASSSRQGANTEAFF

J: TRBJ2-7
D: TRBD1
V: TRBV10-3
size: NA
DNA: TGTGCCATCAGCTACAGGGGCTACGAGCAGTACTTC
CDR3: CAISYRGYEQYF

J: TRBJ2-5
D: NA
V: TRBV2
size: NA
DNA: TGTGCCAGCGCTGCGCGGGCAGGGCAGTACTTC
CDR3: CASAARAGQYF

J: TRBJ2-7
D: TRBD2
V: TRBV12-3/TRBV12-4
size: few
DNA: TGTGCCAGCAGTTACAGAGCGGGAGGGCCTTACGAGCAGTACTTC
CDR3: CASSYRAGGPYEQYF

J: TRBJ2-3
D: NA
V: TRBV5-1
size: NA
DNA: TGCGCCAGCAGGAGGGAGTGGGGGGCAGATACGCAGTATTTT
CDR3: CASRREWGADTQYF

J: TRBJ2-7
D: NA
V: TRBV20-1
size: NA
DNA: TGCAGTGCTAGAGATATTTTTGGCAGGGCCTACGAGCAGTACTTC
CDR3: CSARDIFGRAYEQYF

J: TRBJ1-2
D: NA
V: TRBV20-1
size: NA
DNA: TGCAGTGCTAATACCCGAGGGGCCTTTGGCTACACCTTC
CDR3: CSANTRGAFGYTF

J: TRBJ2-3
D: NA
V: TRBV2
size: NA
DNA: TGTGCCAGCAAGGCAGGGAAGAGCACAGATACGCAGTATTTT
CDR3: CASKAGKSTDTQYF

J: TRBJ2-1
D: TRBD2
V: TRBV24-1
size: once
DNA: TGTGCCACCAGTGGTCGACTAGCGGGAAACAATGAGCAGTTCTTC
CDR3: CATSGRLAGNNEQFF